This passage covers 6 T cell receptor beta chains from one sample sequenced in a study of T cell changes during pregnancy in multiple sclerosis. Only in-frame clones appear in the TCRdb table, and some are missing; sequencing was by immunoSEQ multiplex PCR. The profile covers roughly 46,000 clones, with roughly 80% appearing a single time and about 0.64% taken by the ten largest. Sequencing was performed on CD4+ T cells from peripheral blood mononuclear cells, taken before pregnancy. These receptors were collected from a female donor with multiple sclerosis, enrolled in a pregnancy study.

The chain recombines TRBV10-2 with TRBJ2-5; 7 positions match TRBD1. Trimming removed 2 bases from V and 0 bases from J; junction bases left unmatched: 3. This CDR3 is built from 15 residues. Germline V CDR1 and CDR2: WSHSY, SAAADI. The CDR3 is CASSEGQVNQETQYF. The CDR3 nucleotides read TGCGCCAGCAGTGAGGGACAGGTTAACCAAGAGACCCAGTACTTC.

V and J are TRBV6-5 and TRBJ1-1; TRBD1 matches at 8 bases. Germline CDR1 reads MNHEY; CDR2 reads SVGAGI. J lost 7 bases, V lost 5 bases, and 6 bases had no gene match. The CDR3 is 13 amino acids. The CDR3 here is CASSKLTGVEAFF. Written as DNA, the CDR3 is TGTGCCAGCAGTAAGTTGACAGGGGTTGAAGCTTTCTTT.

The chain joins TRBV9 to TRBJ2-5; D may be TRBD1 (5 bases). The V end was cut by 2 bases, the J end by 5 bases, with 13 bases between. Germline V gene sequence: CDR1 SGDLS, CDR2 YYNGEE. The CDR3 is made up of 14 amino acids. The CDR3 loop is CASSVQGSSETQYF. The CDR3 DNA follows: TGTGCCAGCAGCGTTCAGGGCTCAAGCGAGACCCAGTACTTC.

This clone has a single count. For the CDR3, the DNA is TGTGCCAGCAGTGAAATGGGACAGGCGGATAATTCACCCCTCCACTTT. Translated: CASSEMGQADNSPLHF. The chain has TRBV2 and TRBJ1-6; 8 bases are a match to TRBD1. Germline V gene data show CDR1 as SNHLY and CDR2 as FYNNEI. Trimming took 2 bases from V and 5 from J; bases not matched to a gene: 5. This CDR3 region has 16 residues.

The table lists this clone with a count of one. The chain recombines TRBV19 with TRBJ1-2; 9 bases line up with TRBD1. The V segment lost 4 bases and the J segment 7 bases; nucleotides outside the gene matches: 13. The CDR3 covers 16 residues. Germline V gene sequence: CDR1 LNHDA, CDR2 SQIVND (reference sequence). The CDR3 DNA sequence: TGTGCCAGTAGTAGCACAGGGGGCGTTCATCCCTTTGGCTACACCTTC. As protein: CASSSTGGVHPFGYTF. Complete variable domain (other parts from reference TRBV19 and TRBJ1-2): DGGITQSPKYLFRKEGQNVTLSCEQNLNHDAMYWYRQDPGQGLRLIYYSQIVNDFQKGDIAEGYSVSREKKESFPLTVTSAQKNPTAFYLCASSSTGGVHPFGYTFGSGTRLTVV.

The chain employs TRBV19 and TRBJ1-2, with a tentative D call TRBD1 (6 bases). CDR3 length: 11 amino acids. V lost 3 bases to trimming and J lost 7 bases, with 6 bases between them. CDR1 is LNHDA and CDR2 is SQIVND in the germline V gene (reference sequence). The CDR3 nucleotides are TGTGCCAGTAGTATGGGGGCTGGCTACACCTTC. Amino acids: CASSMGAGYTF.